Presented here are 20 T cell receptor beta chains from one specimen sequenced in a study of blood T cell repertoires in COVID-19. Clones were read by immunoSEQ multiplex PCR, and TCRdb kept only the in-frame ones, dropping some. The data show about 200,000 clones, around 86% seen once. Sample: PBMCs or T cells enriched from blood (not recorded which). The receptors here all came from a man aged 35 to 55 with acute COVID-19.

The genes are TRBV28 and TRBJ2-1; 10 bases are a match to TRBD2. The CDR3 contains 16 residues. Unmatched junction bases numbered 6, after V lost 6 bases and J lost 1 base. The germline V gene encodes CDR1 MDHEN and CDR2 SYDVKM. CDR3 residues: CASSLAGEESYNEQFF. The CDR3 coding sequence is TGTGCCAGCAGCCTAGCGGGAGAGGAATCCTACAATGAGCAGTTCTTC. Filled out from reference TRBV28 and TRBJ2-1, the complete variable domain reads DVKVTQSSRYLVKRTGEKVFLECVQDMDHENMFWYRQDPGLGLRLIYFSYDVKMKEKGDIPEGYSVSREKKERFSLILESASTNQTSMYLCASSLAGEESYNEQFFGPGTRLTVL.

This sequence joins TRBV4-3 and TRBJ1-6, with D tentatively TRBD1 (5 bases). Trimming shortened V by 3 bases and J by 0 bases, and 15 bases separated the two germline ends. CDR3 length: 18 amino acids. The germline CDR1 and CDR2 sequences are LGHNA and YSLEER. CDR3 region: CASSQDIPASSYNSPLHF. The CDR3 DNA follows: TGCGCCAGCAGCCAGGACATCCCAGCGAGCTCCTATAATTCACCCCTCCACTTT.

The V gene is TRBV28, the J gene TRBJ2-7; 10 bases match TRBD2. The germline CDR1 and CDR2 sequences are MDHEN and SYDVKM. V was clipped by 3 bases and J by 4 bases; unmatched bases: 9. CDR3 length equals 16 residues. CDR3 nucleotide sequence: TGTGCCAGCAGTTTGGCCTACCTAGCGGGAGTTTACGAGCAGTACTTC. This gives the protein CASSLAYLAGVYEQYF. Full variable domain (outside the CDR3, taken from reference TRBV28 and TRBJ2-7): DVKVTQSSRYLVKRTGEKVFLECVQDMDHENMFWYRQDPGLGLRLIYFSYDVKMKEKGDIPEGYSVSREKKERFSLILESASTNQTSMYLCASSLAYLAGVYEQYFGPGTRLTVT.

V gene TRBV4-1 combines with J gene TRBJ2-5, with 7 bases aligning to TRBD2. The germline V gene encodes CDR1 MGHRA and CDR2 YSYEKL. V lost 4 bases and J lost 1; bases outside the gene matches: 6. This CDR3 contains 15 residues. The CDR3 here is CASSLILAPQETQYF. CDR3 sequence (DNA): TGCGCCAGCAGCCTGATACTAGCGCCCCAAGAGACCCAGTACTTC.

This chain joins TRBV12-3 or TRBV12-4 and TRBJ1-1; D ambiguous. CDR3 length: 13 amino acids. V lost 7 bases and J lost 0, with 9 bases in between. CDR3 DNA sequence: TGTGCCAGCACCCCCGGTTTGAACACTGAAGCTTTCTTT. Its protein product is CASTPGLNTEAFF.

This clone was recorded a few times. The rearrangement links TRBV5-5 to TRBJ1-4, with 7 bases that match TRBD1. CDR1 SGHKS and CDR2 YYEKEE come from the germline V gene (reference sequence). V gave up 0 bases and J gave up 8 bases; unmatched junction bases: 4. This CDR3 has 14 amino acids. This CDR3 reads CASSLGQGSEKLFF. For the CDR3, the DNA is TGTGCCAGCAGCTTGGGACAGGGTAGCGAAAAACTGTTTTTT.

The gene calls are TRBV28 and TRBJ1-6; D unclear. CDR1 is MDHEN and CDR2 is SYDVKM in the germline V gene. Trimming removed 8 bases at V and 9 bases at J, with 11 bases between. There are 12 residues in the CDR3. The DNA for the CDR3 is TGTGCCAGCGGTAACCTACCTTCACCCCTCCACTTT. This sequence encodes CASGNLPSPLHF.

J is TRBJ1-1 and V is TRBV7-9; 8 bases are shared with TRBD1. CDR3 length: 15 residues. Unmatched junction bases numbered 4, after V lost 4 bases and J lost 0 bases. Germline lookup yields CDR1 SEHNR and CDR2 FQNEAQ (reference sequence). CDR3 sequence (DNA): TGTGCCAGCAGCTCTACAGGGGGGATGAACACTGAAGCTTTCTTT. This gives the protein CASSSTGGMNTEAFF.

As regards this clone: A junction boundary mismatches the germline segment, possibly from a read error. The chain carries TRBV6-5 and TRBJ2-7, with TRBD1 identical over 9 bases. The CDR3 length is 14 residues. Germline loops: CDR1 MNHEY, CDR2 SVGAGI. The CDR3 loop is CAGSLRDRVGEQYF. In nucleotides, the CDR3 is TGTGCCGGCAGCCTCCGGGACAGGGTCGGCGAGCAGTACTTC.

V is TRBV4-2 and J is TRBJ2-5; 8 bases fit TRBD1. The CDR3 covers 15 residues. In germline, CDR1 is LGHNA, CDR2 YNFKEQ. V lost 4 bases to trimming and J lost 4 bases; unmatched junction nucleotides: 8. CDR3 residues: CASSRVQGVSETQYF. Written as DNA, the CDR3 is TGTGCCAGCAGCCGAGTACAGGGGGTCTCAGAGACCCAGTACTTC.

This chain links TRBV5-6 with TRBJ1-6; D is possibly TRBD1 (6 bases). From germline, CDR1 is SGHDT and CDR2 YYEEEE. The CDR3 runs to 14 residues. Trimming shortened V by 6 bases and J by 7 bases, and 14 bases separated the two germline ends. CDR3 protein: CASNSRGANSPLHF. CDR3 nucleotide sequence: TGTGCCAGCAACTCCCGGGGGGCAAATTCACCCCTCCACTTT.

The chain combines TRBV25-1 with TRBJ1-1, with D tentatively TRBD1 (5 bases). Germline assignment: CDR1 MGHDK and CDR2 SYGVNS. Trimming removed 7 bases from V and 5 bases from J, with 20 bases in between. This CDR3 contains 15 residues. CDR3 DNA: TGTGCCAGCAAGCCCGCGGGAGGGGATGGGACTGAAGCTTTCTTT. This translates into CASKPAGGDGTEAFF.

This rearrangement joins TRBV5-1 to TRBJ1-3; D uncertain. Germline loops: CDR1 SGHRS, CDR2 YFSETQ. Trimming removed 1 base at V and 0 bases at J, with 17 bases between. This CDR3 is built from 18 residues. CDR3 in amino acids: CASSLHTETRFSGNTIYF. For the CDR3, the DNA is TGCGCCAGCAGCTTGCATACCGAGACACGGTTCTCTGGAAACACCATATATTTT. The full variable domain, rest sourced from reference TRBV5-1 and TRBJ1-3, is KAGVTQTPRYLIKTRGQQVTLSCSPISGHRSVSWYQQTPGQGLQFLFEYFSETQRNKGNFPGRFSGRQFSNSRSEMNVSTLELGDSALYLCASSLHTETRFSGNTIYFGEGSWLTVV.

The genes are TRBV28 and TRBJ2-1, with TRBD1 matching 8 bases. The CDR3 length is 15 residues. Unmatched junction bases numbered 7, after V lost 3 bases and J lost 6 bases. From germline, CDR1 is MDHEN and CDR2 SYDVKM. CDR3 amino acids: CASSFPGGRTNEQFF. Written as DNA, the CDR3 is TGTGCCAGCAGTTTTCCAGGGGGCAGGACCAATGAGCAGTTCTTC.

The V and J genes are TRBV3-1 (or the pseudogene TRBV3-2) and TRBJ1-1; D call uncertain. With 2 bases removed from V and 0 bases from J, the gap between germline ends came to 7 bases. The CDR3 has 14 amino acids. Germline lookup yields CDR1 LGHDT and CDR2 YNNKEL (reference sequence). CDR3 nucleotides: TGTGCCAGCAGCCAACGCGGGGTGAACACTGAAGCTTTCTTT. Translating it yields CASSQRGVNTEAFF.

The V gene is TRBV11-2, the J gene TRBJ1-2; no firm D call. CDR3 length: 15 amino acids. Germline values: CDR1 SGHAT, CDR2 FQNNGV. Between the trimmed V and J ends, which lost 6 bases and 0 bases, there was a span of 14 bases. The CDR3, as DNA: TGTGCCAGCAGTTCAAGACATCCTCCTAACTATGGCTACACCTTC. It codes for CASSSRHPPNYGYTF.

The chain carries TRBV7-2 and TRBJ1-5; D not certain. Germline-derived CDR1 and CDR2 are SGHTA and FQGNSA. V lost 1 base to trimming and J lost 7 bases, with 8 bases between them. This CDR3 contains 13 residues. The CDR3 reads CASSLELQQPQHF. In nucleotides, the CDR3 is TGTGCCAGCAGCTTAGAGTTACAACAGCCCCAGCATTTT.

In DNA form, the CDR3 reads TGTGCCAGCAGTTCCGGATGGGCTAGCAGCACCGGGGAGCTGTTTTTT. As protein: CASSSGWASSTGELFF. The chain has TRBV5-4 and TRBJ2-2; tentative D call: TRBD2 (5 bases). CDR3 length: 16 residues. Germline loops: CDR1 SGHNT, CDR2 YYREEE (reference sequence). Trimming stripped 5 bases from V and 4 bases from J, with 18 bases between.

There are a few counts of this clone. The chain links TRBV5-4 to TRBJ2-2, with 7 bases that match TRBD1. The germline V gene encodes CDR1 SGHNT and CDR2 YYREEE (reference sequence). There are 15 residues in the CDR3. The trim removed 2 bases at V and 1 base at J, leaving 2 bases unmatched. This CDR3 reads CASSLDRVNTGELFF. The CDR3 nucleotides are TGTGCCAGCAGCTTAGACAGGGTGAACACCGGGGAGCTGTTTTTT.

The chain recombines TRBV5-4 with TRBJ1-4; TRBD1 is a possible D gene (6 bases). The CDR3 runs to 15 residues. Germline V gene data show CDR1 as SGHNT and CDR2 as YYREEE (reference sequence). Trimming shortened V by 1 base and J by 8 bases, and 15 bases separated the two germline ends. In nucleotides, the CDR3 is TGTGCCAGCAGCTTGATTGGGCAGGGGAGCGAAAAACTGTTTTTT. Protein sequence: CASSLIGQGSEKLFF.